This record looks at one T cell receptor (beta chain) sequence and its context. No antigen is known for it. An end of the junction does not agree with germline; a read error may underlie this. The CDR3 extends over 17 amino acids. Germline CDR1 is DFQATT and CDR2 is SNEGSKA (reference sequence). TCRdb itself ran the 5' RACE reads through MiXCR, one entry per CDR3 protein. The sample consists of 45,000 to 55,000 distinct CDR3 sequences, approximately 23% of them appearing once. Findings and limits, study-wide: Tumor-infiltrating Treg TCR alpha and beta sequences overlapped most with tumor naive CD4+ T cells, then blood naive.

J is TRBJ2-7 and V is TRBV20-1; TRBD2 agrees at 10 bases. The sample was tumor-infiltrating naive CD4+ T cells sorted from the breast tumor. Stated subset: naive CD4+ T cells, CD4+CD45RA+CD25-. The receptor's source is a female donor with breast cancer. CDR3 region: CSARGSPGLAFSYEQYF. The CDR3 bases are TGCAGTGCCAGAGGGTCCCCGGGACTAGCGTTCTCCTACGAGCAGTACTTC.